The 20 T cell receptor beta chains in this list originate from one sample, sequenced in a study of CD8+ T cells in alopecia areata. Treatment specified: oral pan-JAK inhibitor, 5-10 mg twice daily. Once RNA had been extracted, it was reverse transcribed into cDNA to act as the sequencing template. Here immunoSEQ multiplex PCR was the method, and the copy in TCRdb shows in-frame clones only, minus some. Among fewer than 250,000 clones, about two fifths were seen once, and the ten largest hold 0.4% to 0.55%. Sequences were derived from CD4+ T cells sorted from blood, sampled around week 34, from a patient treated with tofacitinib. All receptors derive from a human donor with alopecia areata.

The chain's CDR3 is CASSLKGGASEEFF. The DNA of the CDR3 is TGTGCCAGCAGCTTAAAGGGCGGCGCTAGCGAGGAGTTCTTC. The J gene is TRBJ2-1, the V gene TRBV7-2; D is possibly TRBD2 (6 bases). Trimming cost V 2 bases and J 14 bases, with 19 bases left between them. The CDR3 contains 14 residues. Germline V gene sequence: CDR1 SGHTA, CDR2 FQGNSA.

This clone was seen repeatedly, ten times or more. V is TRBV14 and J is TRBJ2-1; 7 nucleotides match TRBD2. Trimming removed 4 bases from V and 11 bases from J; junction bases left unmatched: 5. Germline V lookup: CDR1 SGHDN, CDR2 FVKESK. CDR3 length equals 12 residues. CDR3 residues: CASSREGSKQFF. CDR3 bases: TGTGCCAGCAGCCGGGAGGGGTCCAAGCAGTTCTTC.

The rearrangement links TRBV6-5 to TRBJ2-7, with D perhaps assigned TRBD1 or TRBD2 (5 bases each). Germline CDR1 MNHEY, CDR2 SVGAGI. The CDR3 is made up of 14 amino acids. V dropped 6 bases and J dropped 4 bases, with 16 bases sitting between them. The DNA of the CDR3 is TGTGCCAGCAGCGGGGCTAGTCCCCCATACGAGCAGTACTTC. It specifies CASSGASPPYEQYF.

In regard to this clone: At one end, the junction sequence differs from germline, possibly due to a read error. The chain employs TRBV11-1 and TRBJ2-7; D might be TRBD1 (7 bases). Germline V gene lookup returns CDR1 SGHAT and CDR2 FQDESV (reference sequence). This CDR3 is 15 amino acids long. The CDR3 bases are TGTGCCAGCAGCCTAGCCCCAGGGGGGACCTACGAGCAGTACTTC. Protein product: CASSLAPGGTYEQYF.

CDR3 protein: CASSFLQTGTYEQYF. For the CDR3, the DNA is TGTGCCAGCAGTTTTTTACAAACAGGGACCTACGAGCAGTACTTC. The chain has TRBV27 and TRBJ2-7; D may be TRBD1 (6 bases). Trimming removed 3 bases at V and 2 bases at J, with 14 bases between. Germline V gene lookup returns CDR1 MNHEY and CDR2 SMNVEV (reference sequence). The CDR3 runs to 15 residues.

V gene TRBV4-1 combines with J gene TRBJ2-7, with 8 bases that match TRBD2. The V gene end was trimmed by 4 bases and the J gene end by 8 bases; junction bases not matched to a gene: 16. From germline, CDR1 is MGHRA and CDR2 YSYEKL. There are 16 residues in the CDR3. CDR3 in DNA: TGCGCCAGCAGCCCCATCGGGGGGGACCAGTCTAGGAAGCAGTACTTC. Its translation: CASSPIGGDQSRKQYF.

This clone was detected a few times. The V and J genes are TRBV11-2 and TRBJ1-2; 7 nucleotides agree with TRBD1. V gave up 4 bases and J gave up 5 bases; unmatched junction bases: 10. CDR1 is SGHAT and CDR2 is FQNNGV in the germline V gene. The CDR3 contains 15 residues. The DNA for the CDR3 is TGTGCCAGCAGCTCTGGGCCGGGACAGTTTTATGGCTACACCTTC. It encodes CASSSGPGQFYGYTF.

This CDR3 is CASSGGETGANVLTF. For the CDR3, the DNA is TGTGCCAGCAGCGGGGGGGAAACTGGGGCCAACGTCCTGACTTTC. V gene TRBV7-2 combines with J gene TRBJ2-6, with 7 bases fitting TRBD2. The ends lost 5 bases at V and 2 bases at J; junction bases unmatched: 3. The V gene's germline CDR1 is SGHTA and CDR2 FQGNSA. The CDR3 length is 15 residues.

Details on this clone: Other DNA sequences in this sample translate to the same CDR3. This chain uses TRBV30 with TRBJ1-1; 9 bases align to TRBD1. The germline gives CDR1 GTSNPN, CDR2 SVGIG (reference sequence). There are 13 residues in the CDR3. V shed 0 bases and J 4 bases; nucleotides not matched to a gene: 0. The CDR3 is CAWSVQGATEAFF. As DNA, the CDR3 is TGTGCCTGGAGTGTACAGGGGGCCACTGAAGCTTTCTTT.

The chain links TRBV29-1 to TRBJ1-2, with 8 nucleotides matching TRBD1. The CDR3 is 15 amino acids. V dropped 2 bases and J dropped 4; count of bases not matched to a gene: 9. The germline V gene encodes CDR1 SQVTM and CDR2 ANQGSEA. The CDR3 is CSVETRDRTVYGYTF. CDR3 nucleotides: TGCAGCGTTGAAACCCGGGACAGGACCGTCTATGGCTACACCTTC.

V is TRBV4-1 and J is TRBJ2-2; no clear D gene. Deletions cut 0 bases from V and 0 bases from J, with 8 bases between. This CDR3 is built from 16 residues. CDR1 is MGHRA, CDR2 YSYEKL, per germline. Here the CDR3 reads CASSQEGFANTGELFF. CDR3 bases: TGCGCCAGCAGCCAAGAGGGGTTCGCGAACACCGGGGAGCTGTTTTTT.

Regarding this clone: Other DNA sequences in this sample translate to the same CDR3. The chain couples TRBV2 to TRBJ1-6; 7 bases match TRBD1. The germline V gene encodes CDR1 SNHLY and CDR2 FYNNEI. After removal of 2 bases from V and 10 bases from J, the junction contained 8 bases not matched to a gene. The CDR3 totals 15 residues. CDR3 protein: CASSERGQGGSPLHF. The DNA for the CDR3 is TGTGCCAGCAGTGAACGAGGGCAGGGGGGGTCACCCCTCCACTTT. The variable domain in full, with the rest retrieved from reference TRBV2 and TRBJ1-6, is EPEVTQTPSHQVTQMGQEVILRCVPISNHLYFYWYRQILGQKVEFLVSFYNNEISEKSEIFDDQFSVERPDGSNFTLKIRSTKLEDSAMYFCASSERGQGGSPLHFGNGTRLTVT.

V usage is TRBV5-6 and J usage is TRBJ2-5; 8 bases align to TRBD2. J lost 4 bases, V lost 2 bases, and 10 bases had no gene match. The CDR3 is 16 residues long. Germline V gives CDR1 SGHDT, CDR2 YYEEEE. The CDR3 here is CASSLRTSGSRETQYF. CDR3 nucleotides: TGTGCCAGCAGCTTAAGGACCAGCGGGAGTCGAGAGACCCAGTACTTC.

The rearrangement uses TRBV23-1 and TRBJ2-7; no definite D call. TRBV23-1 has ORF status, its function being uncertain. The ends were cut back, 4 bases at V and 4 bases at J, with 23 bases in the middle. This CDR3 region has 17 residues. CDR3 coding DNA: TGCGCCAGCAGTCCACCCCCCCGCTTTGACAACCAGTACGAGCAGTACTTC. Protein: CASSPPPRFDNQYEQYF.

The CDR3 reads CAWRERAGKEQYF. CDR3 nucleotide sequence: TGTGCCTGGAGGGAGAGGGCAGGGAAGGAGCAGTACTTC. The J gene is TRBJ2-7, the V gene TRBV30; D is perhaps TRBD1 or TRBD2 (5 bases each). Germline-derived CDR1 and CDR2 are GTSNPN and SVGIG (reference sequence). The V and J ends lost 3 bases and 7 bases respectively, with 16 bases between them. There are 13 residues in the CDR3.

The chain couples TRBV9 to TRBJ2-3; D unresolved. Germline CDR1 SGDLS, CDR2 YYNGEE. This CDR3 region has 14 residues. Trimming removed 2 bases from V and 0 bases from J, with 7 bases in between. This CDR3 is CASSVHTSTDTQYF. The CDR3 DNA follows: TGTGCCAGCAGCGTTCACACAAGCACAGATACGCAGTATTTT.

This clone was found a few times. V is TRBV7-8 and J is TRBJ2-3, with 7 bases fitting TRBD1. V lost 6 bases and J lost 2; bases outside the gene matches: 17. This CDR3 spans 18 amino acids. Germline loops: CDR1 SGHVS, CDR2 FQNEAQ. CDR3 nucleotide sequence: TGTGCCAGCAGTCTAGACAGGGCCCAGACTAAAACCACAGATACGCAGTATTTT. Translation gives CASSLDRAQTKTTDTQYF.

With respect to this clone: This sample also contains other DNA sequences that code for the same CDR3. This chain joins TRBV5-1 and TRBJ2-3, with 7 bases lining up with TRBD2. CDR1 is SGHRS, CDR2 YFSETQ, per germline. V gave up 4 bases and J gave up 2 bases; unmatched junction bases: 4. The CDR3 contains 14 residues. The CDR3 loop is CASSLGGTTDTQYF. The CDR3 DNA follows: TGCGCCAGCAGCCTGGGGGGGACCACAGATACGCAGTATTTT.

The CDR3 nucleotides read TGTGCCAGCAGCTTAACGGGGGGGCGGTACGAGCAGTACTTC. Translated: CASSLTGGRYEQYF. The chain is built from TRBV7-2 and TRBJ2-7; TRBD2 aligns across 8 bases. The V gene's germline CDR1 is SGHTA and CDR2 FQGNSA. V shed 2 bases and J 4 bases; nucleotides not matched to a gene: 4. The CDR3 has 14 residues.

The V and J genes are TRBV7-9 and TRBJ2-5; D remains unclear. The germline CDR1 and CDR2 sequences are SEHNR and FQNEAQ (reference sequence). The CDR3 loop spans 13 amino acids. The germline V and J ends were trimmed by 5 bases and 5 bases, with 12 bases remaining between them. Written as DNA, the CDR3 is TGTGCCAGCAGCCCCCCTGCCCGGGAGACCCAGTACTTC. Protein product: CASSPPARETQYF.